The subject of this entry is one TCR beta chain. These data originate in a study of blood T cell repertoires in COVID-19. As for the study in general: Sites across the United States, Italy and Spain contributed samples from acute and convalescent COVID-19. In each case, the material was cDNA or gDNA derived from T cells, B-cell-depleted T cells, or PBMCs.

In the original processing: Scientists estimated how many nucleated cells there were by amplifying reference gene primers. The method was immunoSEQ multiplex PCR; TCRdb's version includes in-frame clones alone and lacks a portion of them. D and trimming were read from the DNA, whereas the V and J calls and clone size are those reported in that table. Of a few hundred thousand clones in the sample, about 83% were seen once. Per germline, CDR1 SGHVS and CDR2 FQNEAQ. This CDR3 contains 14 residues. Trimming pared 2 bases from V and 7 bases from J, leaving 12 bases between. The sequence derives from a woman between 45 and 60 years old with acute or convalescent COVID-19. The gene calls are TRBV7-8 and TRBJ2-4; maybe TRBD2 (6 bases). The sample comprised peripheral blood. The CDR3 sequence: CASSLTRLVNIQYF. DNA of the CDR3: TGTGCCAGCAGCTTAACCAGACTAGTGAACATTCAGTACTTC.